The present T cell receptor (beta chain) was sequenced within a study of HIV-infected patients and healthy controls. CDR1 is MDHEN, CDR2 SYDVKM, per germline. The V end lost 5 bases, the J end lost 7 bases, and 12 bases lay between the germline ends. The CDR3 consists of 12 residues. cDNA was made from roughly 500 ng RNA using alpha and beta constant primers. Each of the alpha and beta chains got its own library through chain-specific third strand synthesis with indices. In TCRdb, the 5' RACE reads were re-called with MiXCR into one record per CDR3 protein. The sample lists some 8,600 distinct CDR3 sequences; 8% to 9.5% were seen once. Antiretroviral therapy had run roughly three months, about 14 weeks, before follow-up blood collection. All unsorted peripheral T cells were captured because whole blood was used without fractionation. Study-wide results and caveats: During therapy, HIV-associated CDR3s fell significantly in frequency, while CMV-associated CDR3s did not change significantly.

This clonotype is judged medium-sized. Its specificity is unknown. The chain links TRBV28 to TRBJ2-7; D is unclear. The material was blood, obtained during antiretroviral therapy. The clonotype comes from an adult with HIV infection. The CDR3 protein is CASSALWREQYF. For the CDR3, the DNA is TGTGCCAGCAGTGCCCTATGGCGGGAGCAGTACTTC.